Presented here are 32 T cell receptor beta chains from one specimen sequenced in a study of identical twins. TCRdb processed the 5' RACE reads anew with MiXCR; each CDR3 protein has one entry. The sample contains under 900,000 distinct CDR3 sequences, about 20% of which appear only once. These data also featured in a second study, about T cells expressing NK-cell markers.

The sequenced sample was PBMCs. These receptor sequences come from a young woman in good health.

The chain couples TRBV6-1 to TRBJ2-2, with TRBD1 matching over 11 bases. Per the germline V gene, CDR1 is MNHNS and CDR2 is SASEGT. The CDR3 runs 16 residues. V gave up 6 bases and J gave up 6 bases; unmatched junction bases: 9. DNA of the CDR3: TGTGCCAGCAGCCGAGGGACAGGGGGAAGGTCCGGGGAGCTGTTTTTT. Translated, it gives CASSRGTGGRSGELFF.

The sample holds a few counts of this clonotype. The rearrangement links TRBV5-1 to TRBJ2-7; possibly TRBD2 for D (5 bases). V was shortened by 2 bases and J by 6 bases, with 15 bases between the two germline ends. Looked up from germline, CDR1 is SGHRS and CDR2 is YFSETQ. CDR3 size: 14 residues. DNA of the CDR3: TGCGCCAGCAGCTTACGGGAACCGGCCTCCGAGCAGTACTTC. Its translation is CASSLREPASEQYF. The variable domain in full, with the rest retrieved from reference TRBV5-1 and TRBJ2-7, is KAGVTQTPRYLIKTRGQQVTLSCSPISGHRSVSWYQQTPGQGLQFLFEYFSETQRNKGNFPGRFSGRQFSNSRSEMNVSTLELGDSALYLCASSLREPASEQYFGPGTRLTVT.

The chain uses TRBV20-1 and TRBJ2-3, with 7 bases that match TRBD2. The CDR3 is 14 residues long. In germline, CDR1 is DFQATT, CDR2 SNEGSKA (reference sequence). V trimming: 5 bases; J trimming: 0 bases; junction bases outside the gene matches: 5. The CDR3 spells CSAVGLPSTDTQYF. The CDR3 DNA is TGCAGTGCTGTGGGACTACCTAGCACAGATACGCAGTATTTT.

The chain uses TRBV12-3 or TRBV12-4 and TRBJ1-2, with D tentatively TRBD1 (6 bases). The CDR3 has 13 residues. V was pared by 5 bases and J by 5 bases, with 12 bases between. For the CDR3, the DNA is TGTGCCAGCAGTCCTACAGGGACATATGGCTACACCTTC. Its translation is CASSPTGTYGYTF.

The rearrangement uses TRBV20-1 and TRBJ1-6; D possibly corresponds to TRBD1 (5 bases). There are 15 residues in the CDR3. Per germline, CDR1 DFQATT and CDR2 SNEGSKA (reference sequence). Trimming took 0 bases from V and 5 from J, leaving 11 bases between them. CDR3 region: CSARDRGGNNSPLHF. The DNA for the CDR3 is TGCAGTGCTAGAGATCGGGGGGGTAATAATTCACCCCTCCACTTT.

The V call is TRBV4-1, the J call TRBJ2-7, with a tentative D call TRBD1 (6 bases). V was trimmed by 5 bases and J by 5 bases, leaving 16 bases between them. CDR3 length: 14 residues. Germline V gives CDR1 MGHRA, CDR2 YSYEKL. The CDR3 here is CASSIHRENDEQYF. The DNA of the CDR3 is TGCGCCAGCAGCATCCACAGGGAGAACGACGAGCAGTACTTC.

This clonotype was seen more than once but under ten times. In nucleotides, the CDR3 is TGTGCCAGCAGCTTAGTAGGTCCGGGACAGAGTTTCAATCAGCCCCAGCATTTT. This codes for CASSLVGPGQSFNQPQHF. The chain couples TRBV11-2 to TRBJ1-5, with 7 bases fitting TRBD1. V lost 1 base and J lost 3; bases outside the gene matches: 12. CDR3 length: 18 residues. The germline V gene encodes CDR1 SGHAT and CDR2 FQNNGV. The variable domain in full, completed from reference TRBV11-2 and TRBJ1-5, reads EAGVAQSPRYKIIEKRQSVAFWCNPISGHATLYWYQQILGQGPKLLIQFQNNGVVDDSQLPKDRFSAERLKGVDSTLKIQPAKLEDSAVYLCASSLVGPGQSFNQPQHFGDGTRLSIL.

This clonotype was seen more than once but under ten times. The rearrangement links TRBV3-1 to TRBJ1-1; tentative D call: TRBD1 (6 bases). Germline V gives CDR1 LGHDT, CDR2 YNNKEL (reference sequence). V was shortened by 3 bases and J by 0 bases, with 14 bases between the two germline ends. The CDR3 is made up of 16 amino acids. CDR3 nucleotides: TGTGCCAGCAGCCACCTGAGGGGGACTATGAACACTGAAGCTTTCTTT. It is translated as CASSHLRGTMNTEAFF. The whole variable domain, filled in from reference TRBV3-1 and TRBJ1-1, reads DTAVSQTPKYLVTQMGNDKSIKCEQNLGHDTMYWYKQDSKKFLKIMFSYNNKELIINETVPNRFSPKSPDKAHLNLHINSLELGDSAVYFCASSHLRGTMNTEAFFGQGTRLTVV.

This chain connects TRBV6-1 to TRBJ1-1, with a tentative D call TRBD1 (6 bases). Germline CDR1 MNHNS, CDR2 SASEGT. The V and J ends lost 8 bases and 1 base respectively, with 17 bases between them. The CDR3 is 15 amino acids. The CDR3 loop is CASRRQGWGNTEAFF. For the CDR3, the DNA is TGTGCCAGCCGACGCCAGGGGTGGGGGAACACTGAAGCTTTCTTT.

The V call is TRBV20-1, the J call TRBJ1-1, with D unclear. V lost 6 bases and J lost 0, with 11 bases in between. The germline V gene has CDR1 DFQATT and CDR2 SNEGSKA (reference sequence). The CDR3 covers 13 residues. In DNA, the CDR3 is TGCAGTGCGGCCCCGGGGTTGAACACTGAAGCTTTCTTT. Residues: CSAAPGLNTEAFF.

The chain recombines TRBV4-2 with TRBJ2-3, with TRBD1 identical over 9 bases. The J segment lost 1 base and the V segment lost 3 bases, leaving 14 bases of the junction unmatched. From germline, CDR1 is LGHNA and CDR2 YNFKEQ. The CDR3 is 19 amino acids. The CDR3 loop reads CASSQTKRNRGPGTDTQYF. The DNA for the CDR3 is TGTGCCAGCAGCCAGACGAAACGTAACAGGGGGCCGGGCACAGATACGCAGTATTTT.

Only a few counts were recorded for this clonotype. The CDR3 nucleotides are TGCGCCAGCAGCCCTATATCTCCGTTGGACTATGGCTACACCTTC. Translated, it gives CASSPISPLDYGYTF. The chain carries TRBV5-1 and TRBJ1-2, with D hard to call. Trimming took off 4 bases at V and 3 bases at J, with 16 bases between the two ends. The CDR3 extends over 15 amino acids. Looked up from germline, CDR1 is SGHRS and CDR2 is YFSETQ.

This clonotype was recorded a few times. The chain couples TRBV20-1 to TRBJ2-2; tentatively, D is TRBD1 (6 bases). Between the trimmed V and J ends, which lost 0 bases and 0 bases, there was a span of 11 bases. This CDR3 contains 16 residues. The germline V gene has CDR1 DFQATT and CDR2 SNEGSKA (reference sequence). The CDR3 protein is CSARDRGTPNTGELFF. In nucleotides, the CDR3 is TGCAGTGCTAGAGACCGTGGGACACCGAACACCGGGGAGCTGTTTTTT.

This clonotype appeared a few times. The chain recombines TRBV4-2 with TRBJ2-7; 10 bases are shared with TRBD1. Germline V gene sequence: CDR1 LGHNA, CDR2 YNFKEQ. Trimming removed 3 bases from V and 4 bases from J; junction bases left unmatched: 9. The CDR3 covers 16 residues. The CDR3 region is CASSQARQGAVYEQYF. Written as DNA, the CDR3 is TGTGCCAGCAGCCAGGCCAGACAGGGGGCGGTTTACGAGCAGTACTTC.

The chain joins TRBV7-9 to TRBJ2-1, with 7 bases that match TRBD2. The CDR3 spans 12 residues. Trimming took 3 bases from V and 15 from J; bases not matched to a gene: 8. Germline values: CDR1 SEHNR, CDR2 FQNEAQ (reference sequence). This CDR3 reads CASSLVSGGPFF. CDR3 sequence (DNA): TGTGCCAGCAGCTTGGTGTCGGGAGGACCGTTCTTC.

The chain recombines TRBV6-2 or TRBV6-3 with TRBJ2-7; 7 positions match TRBD1. CDR1 and CDR2 from the germline V gene are MNHEY and SVGEGT. This CDR3 spans 15 amino acids. V trimming: 0 bases; J trimming: 6 bases; junction bases outside the gene matches: 8. CDR3 sequence (DNA): TGTGCCAGCAGTTACTCGAGTAGGGGGCATGGCGAGCAGTACTTC. Translation: CASSYSSRGHGEQYF.

J is TRBJ2-1 and V is TRBV11-1, with TRBD2 matching over 8 bases. The CDR3 has 18 amino acids. The V gene end was trimmed by 5 bases and the J gene end by 4 bases; junction bases not matched to a gene: 16. Germline values: CDR1 SGHAT, CDR2 FQDESV (reference sequence). The CDR3 sequence is CASSATSGKSPLYNEQFF. The CDR3 nucleotides read TGTGCCAGCAGCGCCACTAGCGGCAAATCCCCCCTTTACAATGAGCAGTTCTTC.

The genes are TRBV20-1 and TRBJ2-3; weak D call: TRBD2 (6 bases). Germline CDR1 reads DFQATT; CDR2 reads SNEGSKA (reference sequence). The CDR3 has 13 residues. The V and J ends lost 3 bases and 2 bases respectively, with 9 bases between them. Here the CDR3 DNA reads TGCAGTGCTAGGGACTACGACACAGATACGCAGTATTTT. This translates into CSARDYDTDTQYF.

J is TRBJ2-3 and V is TRBV3-1, with D maybe TRBD2 (6 bases). From germline, CDR1 is LGHDT and CDR2 YNNKEL (reference sequence). Between the trimmed V and J ends, which lost 4 bases and 1 base, there was a span of 15 bases. This CDR3 has 16 amino acids. Here the CDR3 reads CASSPPWEEGTDTQYF. CDR3 sequence (DNA): TGTGCCAGCAGCCCACCCTGGGAGGAAGGCACAGATACGCAGTATTTT.

This clonotype has just a few counts. This sequence joins TRBV12-3 or TRBV12-4 and TRBJ1-6; D possibly corresponds to TRBD1 (6 bases). The V gene lost 7 bases and the J gene lost 7 bases, with 14 bases spanning the gap. This CDR3 is built from 14 residues. CDR3 region: CASTPTGLNSPLHF. CDR3 DNA: TGTGCCAGCACCCCCACAGGGTTAAATTCACCCCTCCACTTT.

Only a few counts were recorded for this clonotype. The rearrangement links TRBV6-1 to TRBJ1-2; 8 nucleotides align to TRBD1. The CDR3 consists of 14 residues. Germline V gene data show CDR1 as MNHNS and CDR2 as SASEGT. V was clipped by 11 bases and J by 2 bases; unmatched bases: 10. The CDR3 here is CALGAGGTNYGYTF. CDR3 nucleotides: TGTGCCTTAGGGGCAGGGGGCACGAACTATGGCTACACCTTC.

This clonotype has just a few counts. This chain connects TRBV6-1 to TRBJ2-1; D possibly matches TRBD1 or TRBD2 (5 bases each). V lost 5 bases and J 9 bases, leaving 17 bases between the germline ends. The CDR3 is made up of 14 amino acids. Germline assignment: CDR1 MNHNS and CDR2 SASEGT. In nucleotides, the CDR3 is TGTGCCAGCAGTCCCATGAGGATGAGGGGTGAGCAGTTCTTC. Amino acid sequence: CASSPMRMRGEQFF.

This clonotype showed up many times. This chain connects TRBV12-3 or TRBV12-4 to TRBJ1-2; no definite D call. The CDR3 runs to 13 residues. Deletions cut 2 bases from V and 3 bases from J, with 7 bases between. CDR3 sequence: CASSLRGYYGYTF. The DNA for the CDR3 is TGTGCCAGCAGTTTAAGAGGCTACTATGGCTACACCTTC.

This clonotype has more than one count but fewer than ten. The CDR3 region is CSARRGEGGETQYF. CDR3 coding DNA: TGCAGTGCCCGGCGGGGTGAGGGCGGGGAGACCCAGTACTTC. This chain links TRBV20-1 with TRBJ2-5; a possible D gene is TRBD2 (6 bases). CDR3 length equals 14 residues. The germline CDR1 and CDR2 sequences are DFQATT and SNEGSKA (reference sequence). V shed 6 bases and J shed 5 bases, with 19 bases lying between them.

This chain connects TRBV3-1 to TRBJ2-7; 9 bases line up with TRBD2. The germline CDR1 and CDR2 sequences are LGHDT and YNNKEL (reference sequence). V was pared by 1 base and J by 7 bases, with 8 bases of the junction left unmatched. The CDR3 totals 15 residues. The CDR3 is CASSQAAGGSREQYF. The CDR3 DNA sequence: TGTGCCAGCAGCCAAGCAGCGGGAGGTTCGCGGGAGCAGTACTTC.

The rearrangement joins TRBV27 to TRBJ2-3, with D maybe TRBD2 (5 bases). Trimming cost V 5 bases and J 7 bases, with 19 bases left between them. This CDR3 has 15 amino acids. In germline, CDR1 is MNHEY, CDR2 SMNVEV (reference sequence). CDR3 in amino acids: CASSIGLRPGNTQYF. DNA for the CDR3: TGTGCCAGCAGTATAGGTCTACGCCCGGGAAATACGCAGTATTTT.

The J gene is TRBJ2-1, the V gene TRBV20-1; perhaps TRBD1 as D (6 bases). Germline V lookup: CDR1 DFQATT, CDR2 SNEGSKA (reference sequence). The CDR3 covers 14 residues. The V and J ends lost 5 bases and 8 bases respectively, with 19 bases between them. The CDR3 here is CSAQPGAYNDEQFF. For the CDR3, the DNA is TGCAGTGCTCAACCAGGGGCCTACAATGATGAGCAGTTCTTC.

In nucleotides, the CDR3 is TGTGCCGGGCAGCCTCCGAACACCTTC. Translating gives CAGQPPNTF. V usage is TRBV2 and J usage is TRBJ1-2; no clear D. V shed 11 bases and J shed 12 bases, with 13 bases lying between them. The germline CDR1 and CDR2 sequences are SNHLY and FYNNEI. The CDR3 is 9 amino acids.

The chain couples TRBV29-1 to TRBJ1-2, with D tentatively TRBD1 (5 bases). This CDR3 region has 11 residues. Per the germline V gene, CDR1 is SQVTM and CDR2 is ANQGSEA. V lost 7 bases and J lost 4, with 10 bases in between. Here the CDR3 reads CSGMDTYGYTF. CDR3 bases: TGCAGCGGGATGGACACCTATGGCTACACCTTC. Full variable domain (remainder filled in from reference TRBV29-1 and TRBJ1-2): SAVISQKPSRDICQRGTSLTIQCQVDSQVTMMFWYRQQPGQSLTLIATANQGSEATYESGFVIDKFPISRPNLTFSTLTVSNMSPEDSSIYLCSGMDTYGYTFGSGTRLTVV.

This clonotype was recorded a few times. The chain joins TRBV7-3 to TRBJ2-7; 11 positions match TRBD1. This CDR3 is 14 amino acids long. Unmatched junction bases numbered 6, after V lost 5 bases and J lost 6 bases. Germline CDR1 and CDR2: SGHTA and FQGTGA. CDR3 sequence (DNA): TGTGCCAGCAGCCTCCGGGACAGGGGGTCCGAGCAGTACTTC. Translation gives CASSLRDRGSEQYF.

The chain is built from TRBV5-1 and TRBJ2-1, with a possible D match to TRBD1 (5 bases). V shed 4 bases and J shed 2 bases, with 13 bases lying between them. Germline values: CDR1 SGHRS, CDR2 YFSETQ. The CDR3 is made up of 15 amino acids. The CDR3 here is CASSPYLGPYNEQFF. In nucleotides, the CDR3 is TGCGCCAGCAGCCCTTACCTGGGGCCCTACAATGAGCAGTTCTTC.

V gene TRBV6-6 combines with J gene TRBJ1-1; no clear D gene. Germline CDR1 and CDR2: MNHNY and SVGAGI (reference sequence). V was shortened by 5 bases and J by 5 bases, with 12 bases between the two germline ends. CDR3 size: 13 residues. The DNA of the CDR3 is TGTGCCAGCAGTGGCCAGGTGGGGACTGAAGCTTTCTTT. It yields the protein CASSGQVGTEAFF.